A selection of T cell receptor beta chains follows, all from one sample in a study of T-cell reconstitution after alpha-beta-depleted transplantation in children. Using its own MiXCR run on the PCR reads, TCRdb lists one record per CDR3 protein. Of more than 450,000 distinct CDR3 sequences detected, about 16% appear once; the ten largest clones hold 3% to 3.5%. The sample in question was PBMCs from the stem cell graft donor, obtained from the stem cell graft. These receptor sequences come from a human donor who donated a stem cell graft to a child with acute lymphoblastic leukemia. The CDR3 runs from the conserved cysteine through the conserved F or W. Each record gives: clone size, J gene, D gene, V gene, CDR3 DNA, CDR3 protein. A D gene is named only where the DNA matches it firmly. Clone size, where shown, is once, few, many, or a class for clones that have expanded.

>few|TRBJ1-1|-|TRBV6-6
TGTGCCAGCAGTTACTCAGGGACCTATGAAGCTTTCTTT
CASSYSGTYEAFF
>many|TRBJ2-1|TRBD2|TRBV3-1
TGTGCCAGCAGCCAGGGACTAGCTTCACCTTACAATGAGCAGTTCTTC
CASSQGLASPYNEQFF
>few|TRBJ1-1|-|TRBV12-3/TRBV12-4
TGTGCCAGCAGTTGGACAGCCATGAACACTGAAGCTTTCTTT
CASSWTAMNTEAFF
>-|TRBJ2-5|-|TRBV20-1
TGCAGTGCTAGACTGGGACTTACACAAGAGACCCAGTACTTC
CSARLGLTQETQYF
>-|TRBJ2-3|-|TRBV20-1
TGCAGTGCTAGAGATGTTAGACGGCCCCTAACAGATACGCAGTATTTT
CSARDVRRPLTDTQYF
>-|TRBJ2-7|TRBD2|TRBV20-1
TGCAGTGCTCCTCGGGGTAGCGGGGATCCCTACGAGCAGTACTTC
CSAPRGSGDPYEQYF
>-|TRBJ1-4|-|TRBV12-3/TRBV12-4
TGTGCCAGCAGTTTATCCAGCTTGATCCAGGTAGAGGAAAAACTGTTTTTT
CASSLSSLIQVEEKLFF
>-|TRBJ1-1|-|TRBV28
TGTGCCAACAACTCTGTAGGGAGTGGGACTGAAGCTTTCTTT
CANNSVGSGTEAFF
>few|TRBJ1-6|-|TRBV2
TGTGCCAGCAGGGCAGAATATTCACCCCTCCACTTT
CASRAEYSPLHF
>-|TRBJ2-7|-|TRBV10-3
TGTGCCATCAGGGGGGCGGGAAACTACGAGCAGTACTTC
CAIRGAGNYEQYF
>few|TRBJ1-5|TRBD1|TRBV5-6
TGTGCCAGCAGCTTGCGGGACAGCCGCAATCAGCCCCAGCATTTT
CASSLRDSRNQPQHF
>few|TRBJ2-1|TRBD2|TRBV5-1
TGCGCCAGCAGCCAGAACCTAGCGGACTCCTACAATGAGCAGTTCTTC
CASSQNLADSYNEQFF
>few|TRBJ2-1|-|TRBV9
TGTGCCAGCAGCGTTTTTTGGACAGCCTGGGATGAGCAGTTCTTC
CASSVFWTAWDEQFF
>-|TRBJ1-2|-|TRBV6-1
TGTGCCAGCAGTGAAGCCTCCACAGGGACTTCTTATGGCTACACCTTC
CASSEASTGTSYGYTF
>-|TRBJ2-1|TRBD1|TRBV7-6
TGTGCCAGCAGCCTCGGACAGGCTGAGCAGTTCTTC
CASSLGQAEQFF
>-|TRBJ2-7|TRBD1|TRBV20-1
TGCAGTGCTAGAGATTCTTGGGCAGGGGGATACGAGCAGTACTTC
CSARDSWAGGYEQYF
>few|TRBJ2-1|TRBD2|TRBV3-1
TGTGCCAGCAGCCAACCCCTGGGACTAGCGGACAATGAGCAGTTCTTC
CASSQPLGLADNEQFF
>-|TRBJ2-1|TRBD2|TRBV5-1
TGCGCCAGCAGCTTTGCCGCGGGAGGGCGGGATGAGCAGTTCTTC
CASSFAAGGRDEQFF
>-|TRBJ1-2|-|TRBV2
TGTGCCTGTACGGCAGGGGCCAACTATGGCTACACCTTC
CACTAGANYGYTF
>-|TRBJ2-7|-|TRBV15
TGTGCCACCAGCCCTCAGAACGGATTATTCTACGAGCAGTACTTC
CATSPQNGLFYEQYF
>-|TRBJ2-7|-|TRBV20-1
TGCAGTGCTAGAGATTCCGGGGGTATGAGCTCCTACGAGCAGTACTTC
CSARDSGGMSSYEQYF
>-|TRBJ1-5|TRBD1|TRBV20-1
TGCAGTGCTGACCGGGACAGGGTCAATCAGCCCCAGCATTTT
CSADRDRVNQPQHF
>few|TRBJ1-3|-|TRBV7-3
TGTGCCAGCAGCCGCCGGGGCTCTGGAAACACCATATATTTT
CASSRRGSGNTIYF
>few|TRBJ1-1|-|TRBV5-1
TGCGCCAGCAGCTTGACAGGGATCGACACTGAAGCTTTCTTT
CASSLTGIDTEAFF
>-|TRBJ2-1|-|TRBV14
TGTGCCAGCAGCCAAGGGGGCGGGTACTCCTACAATGAGCAGTTCTTC
CASSQGGGYSYNEQFF
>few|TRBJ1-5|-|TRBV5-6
TGTGCCAGCAGCTTGGAAGGATGGGAGCAGCCCCAGCATTTT
CASSLEGWEQPQHF
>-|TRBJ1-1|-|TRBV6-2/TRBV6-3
TGTGCCAGCAGTTGGGGACGGTCATTGAACACTGAAGCTTTCTTT
CASSWGRSLNTEAFF
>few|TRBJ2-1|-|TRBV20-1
TGCAGTGCTAAGTGGGCACCCAACAATGAGCAGTTCTTC
CSAKWAPNNEQFF
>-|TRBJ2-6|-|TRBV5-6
TGTGCCAGCAGCTTGGGGTATTCTGGGGCCAACGTCCTGACTTTC
CASSLGYSGANVLTF
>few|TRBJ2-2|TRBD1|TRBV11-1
TGTGCCAGCAGGCCTTCCGGGACAGGGGGCATCAACACCGGGGAGCTGTTTTTT
CASRPSGTGGINTGELFF
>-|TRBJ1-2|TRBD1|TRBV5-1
TGCGCCAGCAGCTTCGGACAGGGGGCGGTGTATGGCTACACCTTC
CASSFGQGAVYGYTF
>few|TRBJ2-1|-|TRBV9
-
CASSVVASGARWF
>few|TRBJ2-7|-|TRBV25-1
TGTGCCAGCAGTGAAAGGGATAGACCCTACGAGCAGTACTTC
CASSERDRPYEQYF
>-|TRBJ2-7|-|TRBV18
TGTGCCAGCTCAGGTCGCTCAGATTACAGCGAGCAGTACTTC
CASSGRSDYSEQYF
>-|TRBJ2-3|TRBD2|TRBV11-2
TGTGCCAGCAGCCTTTTGTCCAGCGGGAGGGTCGGAGGGACAGATACGCAGTATTTT
CASSLLSSGRVGGTDTQYF
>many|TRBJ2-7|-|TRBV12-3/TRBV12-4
TGTGCCAGCAGCAGAGTCCTCTACGAGCAGTACTTC
CASSRVLYEQYF
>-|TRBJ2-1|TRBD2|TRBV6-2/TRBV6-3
TGTGCCAGCAGGGGACTAGCGGGAACTCGTGAGCAGTTCTTC
CASRGLAGTREQFF
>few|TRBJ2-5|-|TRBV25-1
TGTGCCAGCAGTGACATTCAGGGACTCCCGCAAGAGACCCAGTACTTC
CASSDIQGLPQETQYF
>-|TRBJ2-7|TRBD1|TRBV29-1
TGCAGCGTCCGACCGGGACAGGGGTCCTACGAGCAGTACTTC
CSVRPGQGSYEQYF
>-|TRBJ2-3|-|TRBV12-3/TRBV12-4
TGTGCCAGCAGTTTAATTATCGGTCAGGGCGGGGATACGCAGTATTTT
CASSLIIGQGGDTQYF